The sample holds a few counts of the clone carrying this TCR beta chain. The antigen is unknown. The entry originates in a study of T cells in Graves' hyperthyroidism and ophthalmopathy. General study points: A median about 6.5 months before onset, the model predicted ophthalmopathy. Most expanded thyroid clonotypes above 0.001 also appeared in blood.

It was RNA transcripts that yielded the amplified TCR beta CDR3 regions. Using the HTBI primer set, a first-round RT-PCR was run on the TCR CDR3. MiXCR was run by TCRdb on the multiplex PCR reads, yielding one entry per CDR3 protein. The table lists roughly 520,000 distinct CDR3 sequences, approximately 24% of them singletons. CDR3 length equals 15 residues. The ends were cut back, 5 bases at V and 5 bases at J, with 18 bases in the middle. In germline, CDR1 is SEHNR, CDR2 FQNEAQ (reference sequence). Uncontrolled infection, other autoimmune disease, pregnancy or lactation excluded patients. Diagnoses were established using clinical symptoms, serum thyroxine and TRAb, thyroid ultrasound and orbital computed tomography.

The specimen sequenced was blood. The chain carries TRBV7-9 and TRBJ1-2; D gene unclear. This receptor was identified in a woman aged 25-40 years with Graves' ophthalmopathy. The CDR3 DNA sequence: TGTGCCAGCAGCCAGCTCCCCGAGGGAGGTTATGGCTACACCTTC. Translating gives CASSQLPEGGYGYTF. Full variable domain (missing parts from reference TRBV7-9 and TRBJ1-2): DTGVSQNPRHKITKRGQNVTFRCDPISEHNRLYWYRQTLGQGPEFLTYFQNEAQLEKSRLLSDRFSAERPKGSFSTLEIQRTEQGDSAMYLCASSQLPEGGYGYTFGSGTRLTVV.